A single sample is the source of the 20 T cell receptor beta chains below, sequenced in a study of CD4 and CD8 cells across lung adenocarcinoma regions. TCRdb recomputed calls from the PCR reads with MiXCR, one row per CDR3 protein. This table holds about 18,000 distinct CDR3 sequences, approximately 50% found once. Sequencing used CD8+ T cells from the margin of a lung tumor. The receptor source for this set is a male donor with lung adenocarcinoma. The CD4 and CD8 labels of this study may be unreliable.

V is TRBV6-1 and J is TRBJ2-4, with D tentatively TRBD1 or TRBD2 (6 bases each). The germline V gene encodes CDR1 MNHNS and CDR2 SASEGT. The CDR3 runs 15 residues. V lost 8 bases to trimming and J lost 13 bases, with 27 bases between them. The DNA of the CDR3 is TGTGCCAGCTTCAAGGGGGGACGAGCGACAAACACGCAGTACTTC. Translating gives CASFKGGRATNTQYF.

This clonotype was counted only a few times. J is TRBJ2-1 and V is TRBV6-1, with D possibly being TRBD1 or TRBD2 (5 bases each). The CDR3 sequence is 15 residues long. Per germline, CDR1 MNHNS and CDR2 SASEGT. V lost 4 bases and J lost 4, with 14 bases in between. CDR3 sequence reads: CASSVRDVGYNEQFF. The DNA of the CDR3 is TGTGCCAGCAGTGTAAGGGACGTGGGATACAATGAGCAGTTCTTC.

This clonotype was picked up many times. The chain carries TRBV10-2 and TRBJ1-1; D is ambiguous. CDR1 is WSHSY, CDR2 SAAADI, per germline. Trimming removed 2 bases from V and 8 bases from J, with 12 bases in between. The CDR3 sequence is 13 residues long. The DNA for the CDR3 is TGCGCCAGCAGTGAGACGCACCGAGTAGAAGCTTTCTTT. This gives the protein CASSETHRVEAFF.

The chain recombines TRBV25-1 with TRBJ2-1, with TRBD1 as a possible D gene (6 bases). The CDR3 extends over 11 amino acids. Per the germline V gene, CDR1 is MGHDK and CDR2 is SYGVNS. Trimming shortened V by 1 base and J by 12 bases, and 7 bases separated the two germline ends. CDR3 sequence reads: CASSELGGQFF. Written as DNA, the CDR3 is TGTGCCAGCAGTGAATTAGGGGGGCAGTTCTTC.

This clonotype was seen a handful of times. The gene calls are TRBV15 and TRBJ2-5, with D unresolved. This CDR3 spans 12 amino acids. V lost 0 bases, J lost 7 bases, and 6 bases lay in between. CDR1 is LNHNV and CDR2 is YYDKDF in the germline V gene (reference sequence). DNA of the CDR3: TGTGCCACCAGCAGAGATCAACGGACCCAGTACTTC. Amino acids: CATSRDQRTQYF.

This clonotype showed up many times. At one boundary the junction diverges from the germline segment, which might be a read error. The chain uses TRBV6-5 and TRBJ2-2; TRBD2 agrees at 12 bases. The germline V gene encodes CDR1 MNHEY and CDR2 SVGAGI. The CDR3 loop spans 16 amino acids. In DNA, the CDR3 is TGTGCCAGCAGTTTCAGGACTAGCGGGAACCCCGGGGAGCTGTTTTTT. Its translation: CASSFRTSGNPGELFF.

To note about this clonotype: The junction differs from germline at one of its ends, possibly a read error. The CDR3 loop is CASRGAGARVGDTQYF. As DNA, the CDR3 is TGTGCCAGCAGGGGGGCCGGGGCACGGGTTGGGGATACCCAGTACTTT. The chain carries TRBV6-1 and TRBJ2-5, with D possibly matching TRBD1 (6 bases). CDR1 and CDR2 from the germline V gene are MNHNS and SASEGT. The CDR3 loop spans 16 amino acids.

As to this clonotype: A read error may account for a junction end that differs from germline. The J gene is TRBJ2-3, the V gene TRBV6-1; tentatively, D is TRBD2 (6 bases). Germline loops: CDR1 MNHNS, CDR2 SASEGT. The CDR3 consists of 16 residues. The CDR3 sequence: CASGGAGAGDRETQYF. In DNA form, the CDR3 reads TGTGCCAGCGGGGGAGCCGGGGCAGGTGATCGGGAGACGCAGTACTTT.

V is TRBV6-1 and J is TRBJ2-3; the match to TRBD2 covers 8 bases. The length of the CDR3 is 15 residues. Looked up from germline, CDR1 is MNHNS and CDR2 is SASEGT. Germline trimming cut 9 bases from V and 1 base from J; bases unmatched to any gene: 9. The CDR3 DNA sequence: TGTGCCAGTTGGTCGGGGGGGTTTGGCACAGATACGCAGTATTTT. As protein: CASWSGGFGTDTQYF.

This clonotype was observed once. The J gene is TRBJ2-5, the V gene TRBV14; D is unresolved. Trimming shortened V by 1 base and J by 5 bases, and 5 bases separated the two germline ends. Germline V gene sequence: CDR1 SGHDN, CDR2 FVKESK. This CDR3 contains 12 residues. The CDR3 nucleotides read TGTGCCAGCAGCCAAGTTGTCGAGACCCAGTACTTC. Translated: CASSQVVETQYF.

This clonotype was recorded at least ten times. The junction and the germline gene differ at one end; a read error may be behind it. J is TRBJ2-1 and V is TRBV7-7, with 9 bases identical to TRBD2. The length of the CDR3 is 15 residues. In germline, CDR1 is SSHAT, CDR2 FNYEAQ (reference sequence). The DNA of the CDR3 is TGTGCTAGCAGCCTAGGGACTAGCCGCCACAATGAGCAGTTCTTC. It encodes CASSLGTSRHNEQFF.

The V gene is TRBV15, the J gene TRBJ2-1; the D is unclear. The J call is in doubt because the DNA end fits TRBJ2-5 better. CDR3 length equals 15 residues. Germline V gene data show CDR1 as LNHNV and CDR2 as YYDKDF (reference sequence). DNA for the CDR3: TGTGCCACCAGCAGAGACCCTGGGAACGGGGAGACCCAGTACTTC. Translated: CATSRDPGNGETQYF.

This clonotype has ten or more counts. The V call is TRBV25-1, the J call TRBJ2-1, with TRBD2 matching over 15 bases. Germline-derived CDR1 and CDR2 are MGHDK and SYGVNS. V lost 8 bases to trimming and J lost 9 bases; unmatched junction nucleotides: 8. The CDR3 covers 15 residues. In nucleotides, the CDR3 is TGTGCCAGCCGACCGGGACTAGCGGGAGGTAGTGAGCAGTTCTTC. This codes for CASRPGLAGGSEQFF.

This clonotype has more than one count but fewer than ten. The chain is built from TRBV4-1 and TRBJ2-1; D call uncertain. V lost 0 bases to trimming and J lost 7 bases, with 4 bases between them. There are 12 residues in the CDR3. The germline V gene has CDR1 MGHRA and CDR2 YSYEKL. The CDR3 sequence: CASSQEGNEQFF. CDR3 nucleotides: TGCGCCAGCAGCCAAGAGGGGAATGAGCAGTTCTTC.

Only a few counts were recorded for this clonotype. The CDR3 carries no conserved terminal phenylalanine or tryptophan, so it likely arises from a read error. Because the CDR3's place on the DNA is in doubt, the DNA is left out and the CDR3 is given as listed by TCRdb. The chain couples TRBV18 to TRBJ2-1; the table's D call, TRBD2, has no DNA check behind it. The CDR3 spans 11 amino acids, including both terminal residues. Germline lookup yields CDR1 KGHSH and CDR2 LQKENI. CDR3 protein: CAQLTRSPSPP.

This clonotype has just a few counts. The chain carries TRBV11-2 and TRBJ2-5; D is unclear. Germline V CDR1 and CDR2: SGHAT, FQNNGV. The CDR3 loop spans 15 amino acids. V dropped 5 bases and J dropped 5 bases, with 18 bases sitting between them. The CDR3 region has the DNA TGTGCCAGCAGCCCTAGACCCGGTCTTTGGGAGACCCAGTACTTC. It translates to CASSPRPGLWETQYF.

This chain connects TRBV9 to TRBJ2-5; D is perhaps TRBD1 (6 bases). This CDR3 has 15 amino acids. Germline V CDR1 and CDR2: SGDLS, YYNGEE. The V gene lost 2 bases and the J gene lost 4 bases, with 15 bases spanning the gap. CDR3 bases: TGTGCCAGCAGCGTTCACGAGGGCAGGGGAGAGACCCAGTACTTC. Translating gives CASSVHEGRGETQYF.

With regard to this clonotype: Just one base apart from a much larger clone, this may be a read error. The chain couples TRBV6-1 to TRBJ2-1; D is ambiguous. CDR3 size: 13 residues. Germline V gene lookup returns CDR1 MNHNS and CDR2 SASEGT. The V gene lost 4 bases and the J gene lost 10 bases, with 14 bases spanning the gap. The CDR3 DNA follows: TGTGCCAGCAGTGCCGAAAGGACCTACGAGCAGTTCTTC. Translation gives CASSAERTYEQFF.

The rearrangement links TRBV10-2 to TRBJ1-1, with 7 bases lining up with TRBD1. This CDR3 spans 13 amino acids. Germline lookup yields CDR1 WSHSY and CDR2 SAAADI. Trimming at V came to 7 bases and at J to 7 bases, leaving 9 bases not matched to a gene. The CDR3 DNA reads TGCGCCAGCACTCCGACAGGGAGGGGTGAAGCTTTCTTT. Its protein is CASTPTGRGEAFF.

This clonotype has more than one count but fewer than ten. The chain is built from TRBV3-1 and TRBJ1-6; 8 positions agree with TRBD1. Germline V gene sequence: CDR1 LGHDT, CDR2 YNNKEL (reference sequence). V shed 1 base, J shed 10 bases, and the junction held 9 bases outside the gene matches. The CDR3 sequence is 16 residues long. CDR3 DNA sequence: TGTGCCAGCAGCCAAGCCTTTGACAGGGGTAGATCACCCCTCCACTTT. Encoded protein: CASSQAFDRGRSPLHF.